A selection of T cell receptor beta chains follows, all from one sample in a study of blood T cells in healthy people across ages. TCRdb ran MiXCR on the 5' RACE reads and lists one entry per CDR3 protein. The data contain approximately 1.5 million distinct CDR3 sequences, about 35% of them singletons. Sequenced input: blood. These TCRs come from a woman aged 25 to 45 in good health. Both conserved end residues are part of each CDR3. The D gene is left open where the match is weak.

V: TRBV9
J: TRBJ1-4
D: TRBD1
CDR3: CASTQGAATNEKLFF

V: TRBV20-1
J: TRBJ1-2
D: NA
CDR3: CSARRRGDRYGYTF

V: TRBV28
J: TRBJ2-7
D: NA
CDR3: CASRLSGMSYEQYF

V: TRBV6-2/TRBV6-3
J: TRBJ1-2
D: NA
CDR3: CASSYSRGSPNYGYTF

V: TRBV10-3
J: TRBJ1-1
D: TRBD1
CDR3: CAISDTGGVLIPEAFF

V: TRBV7-9
J: TRBJ1-5
D: NA
CDR3: CASSPPFPRDQPQHF

V: TRBV10-3
J: TRBJ2-5
D: NA
CDR3: CAISESRQGGRTQYF

V: TRBV3-1
J: TRBJ2-1
D: NA
CDR3: CASSHRDSNEQFF

V: TRBV4-2
J: TRBJ1-1
D: NA
CDR3: CASSFDRTMNTEALF

V: TRBV6-1
J: TRBJ2-3
D: NA
CDR3: CASSEEARGATDTQYF

V: TRBV3-1
J: TRBJ1-2
D: NA
CDR3: CASSQADGYTF

V: TRBV11-3
J: TRBJ2-1
D: NA
CDR3: CACSLDQGRSQFF

V: TRBV27
J: TRBJ2-7
D: NA
CDR3: CTSSLSGAHYYEQYF

V: TRBV28
J: TRBJ2-7
D: TRBD1
CDR3: CASSQSGQSYEQYF